One sample yielded the 12 T cell receptor beta chains listed below, sequenced in a study of T cells expressing NK-cell markers. For each CDR3 protein, TCRdb gives one entry from its re-call of the 5' RACE reads, without DNA. The sample data list around 550,000 distinct CDR3 sequences. The sequenced material came from blood T cells: a sorted CD56 or NKG2C T cell subset, CD4+ or CD8+ T cells, or bulk PBMC T cells (not recorded which). These receptors originate from a man between 18 and 35 years old in good health.

CDR3 sequence: CAWSSPGDLQPQHF. The chain has TRBV30 and TRBJ1-5; without DNA, the TCRdb call of TRBD1 cannot be checked. This CDR3 region has 14 residues. CDR1 is GTSNPN and CDR2 is SVGIG in the germline V gene (reference sequence).

CDR3 loop: CASSSGLAGAQETQYF. This chain uses TRBV6-5 with TRBJ2-5; the TCRdb call, TRBD2, lacks DNA for checking. The CDR3 spans 16 residues. Per germline, CDR1 MNHEY and CDR2 SVGAGI.

V and J are TRBV7-9 and TRBJ2-7; TCRdb calls TRBD1, which cannot be checked without DNA. The CDR3 runs to 15 residues. Germline V gene sequence: CDR1 SEHNR, CDR2 FQNEAQ (reference sequence). CDR3 region: CASSFWTTPSGEQYF.

The chain links TRBV7-8 to TRBJ2-1; absent DNA, TCRdb's TRBD2 call cannot be checked. CDR1 and CDR2 from the germline V gene are SGHVS and FQNEAQ. The CDR3 runs 15 residues. The CDR3 sequence: CASSLGTSGFYEQFF. Combining the CDR3 with reference TRBV7-8 and TRBJ2-1 gives the whole variable domain GAGVSQSPRYKVAKRGQDVALRCDPISGHVSLFWYQQALGQGPEFLTYFQNEAQLDKSGLPSDRFFAERPEGSVSTLKIQRTQQEDSAVYLCASSLGTSGFYEQFFGPGTRLTVL.

V is TRBV12-3 or TRBV12-4 and J is TRBJ2-2; TCRdb proposes TRBD2, but this gene call is untestable without DNA. This CDR3 has 15 amino acids. This chain's CDR3 is CASSFRQGLPGELFF.

The gene calls are TRBV20-1 and TRBJ2-1; TCRdb proposes TRBD2, but this gene call is untestable without DNA. The CDR3 runs 15 residues. Germline values: CDR1 DFQATT, CDR2 SNEGSKA (reference sequence). This CDR3 reads CSALQIAGDYNEQFF.

The rearrangement joins TRBV29-1 to TRBJ2-4; TCRdb selects TRBD1, and the lack of DNA leaves this call unchecked. The germline CDR1 and CDR2 sequences are SQVTM and ANQGSEA. The CDR3 has 13 residues. The CDR3: CSVRPGAKNIQYF.

This rearrangement joins TRBV30 to TRBJ2-1; TCRdb names TRBD2, which stays unverified in the absence of DNA. CDR1 is GTSNPN, CDR2 SVGIG, per germline (reference sequence). This CDR3 spans 13 amino acids. CDR3 amino acids: CAWSGLVSDEQFF. The whole variable domain, remainder taken from reference TRBV30 and TRBJ2-1, is SQTIHQWPATLVQPVGSPLSLECTVEGTSNPNLYWYRQAAGRGLQLLFYSVGIGQISSEVPQNLSASRPQDRQFILSSKKLLLSDSGFYLCAWSGLVSDEQFFGPGTRLTVL.

V is TRBV5-1 and J is TRBJ2-4; there is no DNA to check the TCRdb D call of TRBD2. Germline assignment: CDR1 SGHRS and CDR2 YFSETQ. The CDR3 has 17 residues. CDR3 protein: CASSLASASGAKNIQYF.

V and J are TRBV3-1 and TRBJ1-2; TCRdb returns TRBD1, unconfirmable since there is no DNA. The CDR3 has 12 residues. CDR1 is LGHDT, CDR2 YNNKEL, per germline (reference sequence). The CDR3 spells CASSPWGEGYTF.

The genes are TRBV15 and TRBJ2-1; TCRdb's D call, TRBD1, is unchecked because there is no DNA. Germline assignment: CDR1 LNHNV and CDR2 YYDKDF (reference sequence). The CDR3 covers 15 residues. The CDR3: CATSRTRGTDNEQFF.

The chain employs TRBV5-6 and TRBJ2-3; TCRdb lists TRBD1, though no DNA is available to test this call. The CDR3 length is 12 residues. CDR1 SGHDT and CDR2 YYEEEE come from the germline V gene. CDR3 sequence reads: CASSPGRMTQYF.